The present T cell receptor (beta chain) was sequenced within a study of T-cell reconstitution after alpha-beta-depleted transplantation in children listed by TCRdb under 2016. Background for the entire study: Using TCR repertoire profiling, the study quantitatively followed how T-cell immune reconstitution unfolded in children after TCRalphabeta/CD19-depleted allogeneic hematopoietic cell transplantation. What the research found in general, with its limitations: The apparently early alphabetaT-cell count recovery about two months after transplant was reportedly dependent on only several hundred rapidly expanded clones derived from non-depleted graft cells. The frequencies of hyperexpanded clones fell over the following months, and after one year, T-cell counts and TCRbeta diversity were mostly attributed to newly produced T cells. The high TCRbeta diversity at day 60 in some patients was ascribed to recipient T cells and intrathymic progenitors that had survived conditioning.

CDR3 length: 17 amino acids, cysteine to phenylalanine. Only CDR3 DNA is held: 51 bases, read in frame from base 1. The germline V gene sets CDR1 to SGHRS and CDR2 to YFSETQ. Trimmed from V: 4 bases; trimmed from J: 1 base; junction bases lacking a gene match: 4. Receptor libraries were prepared by PCR. Sequenced using an Illumina HiSeq 2500. To normalize quantification of the TCRbeta repertoire, the TCR libraries were built with molecular barcoding that relied on unique molecular identifiers. In TCRdb, the public reads were trimmed at Q25 with fastp and aligned with MiXCR, with productive beta chains retained. Rows with one shared CDR3 protein collapse into an entry with the most common genes and DNA. This sample lists 780,000 or so distinct CDR3 sequences; around 17% were detected once. The top ten clonotypes cover approximately 5% of the sample. Note on this clonotype: It lacks a known antigen. Base qualities are not provided; no much larger clone lies one nucleotide away.

The sample's treatment or condition label is to be understood as: allogeneic hematopoietic cell transplantation with graft depleted of TCRalphabeta T cells and CD19 B cells. TCRalphabeta/CD19-depleted allogeneic hematopoietic cell grafts were given to the transplant recipients, all of whom were children. The rearrangement joined TRBV5-1 to TRBJ2-1; 14 middle bases align to TRBD2. Specimen: PBMCs, mostly from graft donor cells, collected 360 days after TCRalphabeta/CD19-depleted stem cell transplant. The source of this sequence is a male patient under 18 who had a stem cell transplant for acute lymphoblastic leukemia, so the T cells may come from the graft donor. The CDR3 protein sequence reads: CASSRTSGRISYNEQFF. In nucleotide form, the sequence is TGCGCCAGCAGCCGGACTAGCGGGAGGATATCCTACAATGAGCAGTTCTTC. Here the CDR3 is joined to the reference TRBV5-1 and TRBJ2-1 genes, and the full variable domain is: KAGVTQTPRYLIKTRGQQVTLSCSPISGHRSVSWYQQTPGQGLQFLFEYFSETQRNKGNFPGRFSGRQFSNSRSEMNVSTLELGDSALYLCASSRTSGRISYNEQFFGPGTRLTVL.